This TCR beta chain appears in the sequencing data of a study of blood T cell repertoires in COVID-19. This CDR3 spans 15 amino acids. V was trimmed by 4 bases and J by 1 base, leaving 11 bases between them. Germline V gene data show CDR1 as LNHDA and CDR2 as SQIVND (reference sequence). TCRdb's table, derived via immunoSEQ multiplex PCR, lists solely in-frame clones and lacks some. The sample consists of 200,000 to 300,000 clones, around nine tenths of them appearing once. Sequencing was performed on peripheral blood. This chain uses TRBV19 with TRBJ1-5, with D perhaps TRBD1 (5 bases). This sequence was found in a man aged 35-49 years who had recovered from COVID-19. This CDR3 is CASSRQPDSNQPQHF. CDR3 coding DNA: TGTGCCAGTAGTAGACAGCCTGACAGCAATCAGCCCCAGCATTTT.